These T cell receptor beta chains were read from a single sample in a study of blood T cell repertoires in COVID-19. TCRdb's copy holds only in-frame clones and misses some; the assay was immunoSEQ multiplex PCR. Among a few hundred thousand clones, more than 80% were seen once, and the ten largest hold around 1.3%. Sequenced material: peripheral blood. Every receptor here comes from a man in his forties or fifties with acute or convalescent COVID-19. The CDR3 runs from the conserved cysteine through the conserved F or W. The D gene is left open where the match is weak. Clone size is shown for a subset of rows, as once, few, many or a class of expanded clone.

TRBD1 . TRBJ1-1 TRBV5-4 TGTGCCAGCAGCTTAGGGACAGGCTTTGACACTGAAGCTTTCTTT CASSLGTGFDTEAFF
TRBD1 . TRBJ2-3 TRBV4-1 TGCACCAGCAGCCAGTTACAGGGGGCCAGCACAGATACGCAGTATTTT CTSSQLQGASTDTQYF
. . TRBJ1-6 TRBV4-1 TGCGCCAGCACCCTCGGGACTTTTAATTCACCCCTCCACTTT CASTLGTFNSPLHF
TRBD2 . TRBJ2-3 TRBV19 TGTGCCAGTAGTCCAAGCGGGGGGGGTCGCACAGATACGCAGTATTTT CASSPSGGGRTDTQYF
. . TRBJ2-7 TRBV30 TGTGCCTGGAAGCACCCGAGGACAGACGTTAACTACGAGCAGTACTTC CAWKHPRTDVNYEQYF
TRBD1 . TRBJ2-1 TRBV7-9 TGTGCCAGCAGCTTCGACAGGGGGCGATCAGATGAGCAGTTCTTC CASSFDRGRSDEQFF
. . TRBJ2-3 TRBV3-1/TRBV3-2 TGTGCCAGCAGCCGATCCCCTAGGTATACGCAGTATTTT CASSRSPRYTQYF
TRBD1 . TRBJ1-4 TRBV5-1 TGCGCCAGCAGCCATGAGGGATGGACAGGGGGCGGAACAACTAATGAAAAACTGTTTTTT CASSHEGWTGGGTTNEKLFF
. . TRBJ2-3 TRBV5-4 TGTGCCAGCAGCTCGGTCGGTACGCAGTATTTT CASSSVGTQYF
. . TRBJ1-2 TRBV4-1 TGCGCCAGCAGCCAAGGGGGCAGGGGCGGTTACGACGGCTACACCTTC CASSQGGRGGYDGYTF
. . TRBJ1-5 TRBV7-2 TGTGCCAGCAGCAGAGACAGGCAGCCCCAGCATTTT CASSRDRQPQHF
. . TRBJ1-3 TRBV7-6 TGTGCCAGCAGCTTGTTCCGCGGCGGGAGCTCTGGAAACACCATATATTTT CASSLFRGGSSGNTIYF
. . TRBJ1-1 TRBV19 TGTGCCAGTAGTATAGGCAGGGCCGGGGAAGCTTTCTTT CASSIGRAGEAFF
. . TRBJ1-1 TRBV29-1 TGCAGCGTTGAAATCGGGGGGACTGAAGCTTTCTTT CSVEIGGTEAFF
. . TRBJ1-4 TRBV11-2 TGTGCCAGCAGCTTATGGGGGCCATATGTTAATGAAAAACTGTTTTTT CASSLWGPYVNEKLFF
. . TRBJ1-2 TRBV9 TGTGCCAGCAGCGTAGCAGGCACGGGGGGCTACACCTTC CASSVAGTGGYTF
. . TRBJ2-5 TRBV7-9 TGTGCCAGCAGCACCTCTGTCCAGGGAGGACAAGAGACCCAGTACTTC CASSTSVQGGQETQYF
TRBD2 . TRBJ2-3 TRBV18 TGTGCCAGCCTTAGCGGGCTAAGCACAGATACGCAGTATTTT CASLSGLSTDTQYF
. . TRBJ1-1 TRBV11-2 TGTGCCAGCAGCTTTAAGTACATGAACACTGAAGCTTTCTTT CASSFKYMNTEAFF
TRBD1 . TRBJ2-1 TRBV3-1/TRBV3-2 TGTGCCAGCAGCGCCCCCGGGACAGGGTCTGCGGTCTTC CASSAPGTGSAVF
TRBD1 . TRBJ2-2 TRBV18 TGTGCCAGCTCACCCCGGACAGGGGAGGAGAGGACCGGGGAGCTGTTTTTT CASSPRTGEERTGELFF
TRBD1 . TRBJ1-4 TRBV9 TGTGCCAGCAGCCCACGACAGGGGGTTGATGAAAAACTGTTTTTT CASSPRQGVDEKLFF
TRBD2 . TRBJ2-4 TRBV6-1 TGTGCCAGCAGTGAACCCGGGACTAGCCAGTACTTC CASSEPGTSQYF
. . TRBJ1-3 TRBV29-1 TGCAGCGTAAGGGGGGGTGAGACTGGAAACACCATATATTTT CSVRGGETGNTIYF
. once TRBJ1-5 TRBV21-1 TGTGCCAGCAGCAAACGGGATAGCAATCAGCCCCAGCATTTT CASSKRDSNQPQHF
TRBD2 . TRBJ2-3 TRBV5-4 TGTGCCAGCAGCCCCCGACTAGCGGGGTCCACAGATACGCAGTATTTT CASSPRLAGSTDTQYF
. . TRBJ1-1 TRBV29-1 TGCAGCGTTGAAGATATAAACATGTCCTTGAACACTGAAGCTTTCTTT CSVEDINMSLNTEAFF
. once TRBJ1-1 TRBV7-9 TGTGCCAGCAGCTTAGCTCGGTTGGAAGCTTTCTTT CASSLARLEAFF
TRBD1 . TRBJ2-3 TRBV18 TGTGCCAGCTCACCGCTTGGGACAGGGGATTTTACAGATACGCAGTATTTT CASSPLGTGDFTDTQYF
TRBD1 . TRBJ2-7 TRBV4-2 TGTGCCAGCAGCCAAGCCGCCTCGGGACAGCCTATCTACGAGCAGTACTTC CASSQAASGQPIYEQYF
TRBD2 . TRBJ2-7 TRBV5-1 TGCGCCAGCAGCTCCAGACGGGGGGAGTACGAGCAGTACTTC CASSSRRGEYEQYF
. . TRBJ1-1 TRBV12-5 TGTGCTAGTGGTTTGCCGGGTTTCGGGGGGAACACTGAAGCTTTCTTT CASGLPGFGGNTEAFF
TRBD1 . TRBJ1-5 TRBV7-8 TGTGCCAGCAGCCCAGGGACAGGGAGGCCCAATCAGCCCCAGCATTTT CASSPGTGRPNQPQHF
TRBD2 . TRBJ2-1 TRBV11-2 TGTGCCAGCAGCTTATTGACGGGGGGGCCCGATGAGCAGTTCTTC CASSLLTGGPDEQFF
TRBD2 . TRBJ2-1 TRBV29-1 TGCAGCGCCCGGCTTAGCGGGAGTTTCTACAATGAGCAGTTCTTC CSARLSGSFYNEQFF
. . TRBJ2-1 TRBV5-4 TGTGCCAGCAGCTTGGTGCTAGCTCTTGGTAATGAGCAGTTCTTC CASSLVLALGNEQFF
. . TRBJ1-1 TRBV28 TGTGCCAGCAGTTTCTCTTCGACAGGCATGAACACTGAAGCTTTCTTT CASSFSSTGMNTEAFF
TRBD1 . TRBJ2-5 TRBV4-1 TGCGCCAGCAGCCAACCGGACAGGGCGCAAGAGACCCAGTACTTC CASSQPDRAQETQYF
. . TRBJ1-1 TRBV11-2 TGTGCCAGCAGCTTGGGGAACAGGGTCCGAGCTTTCTTT CASSLGNRVRAFF
. . TRBJ1-2 TRBV28 TGTGCCAGCGCTGGGGCAGGGAGGATCTACACCTTC CASAGAGRIYTF
TRBD2 . TRBJ2-2 TRBV12-5 TGTGCTAGTGAGATGGGACTAGCGGGATTGGTCACCGGGGAGCTGTTTTTT CASEMGLAGLVTGELFF
TRBD1 . TRBJ1-2 TRBV20-1 TGCAGTGGGAGGGGGCAGGGTGGCTACACCTTC CSGRGQGGYTF
TRBD1 . TRBJ1-2 TRBV28 TGTGCCAGCAGTTTCCCTGGGGACAGGGGGCGCGTATATGGCTACACCTTC CASSFPGDRGRVYGYTF
. . TRBJ1-1 TRBV7-2 TGTGCCAGCAGCCGGGGGGCCGGCAGGAGCCTGAACACTGAAGCTTTCTTT CASSRGAGRSLNTEAFF
. . TRBJ1-4 TRBV2 TGTGCCAGCATCGAGACTCCCCATGAAAAACTGTTTTTT CASIETPHEKLFF
. . TRBJ1-2 TRBV7-8 TGTGCCAGCACCCCGGGCGTTGGGAGCTATGGCTACACCTTC CASTPGVGSYGYTF
TRBD2 . TRBJ2-7 TRBV7-2 TGTGCCAGCAGCCCCTCGGGTAGCGGGGGGCCGTCCTTCTTCGAGCAGTACTTC CASSPSGSGGPSFFEQYF